The 15 T cell receptor beta chains given below trace back to one sample, sequenced in a study of long-term antiretroviral therapy in people with HIV. Survey-level immunoSEQ v3.0 assays were run. Clones were read by immunoSEQ multiplex PCR, and TCRdb kept only the in-frame ones, dropping some. Of about 21,000 clones in the sample, 88% were seen once. Sample: unsorted PBMCs, taken 2.3 years after starting antiretroviral therapy. These receptors all stem from a man aged 60-69 years with HIV.

The chain carries TRBV5-1 and TRBJ2-2; D might be TRBD2 (5 bases). The V gene lost 0 bases and the J gene lost 0 bases, with 9 bases spanning the gap. This CDR3 has 16 residues. In germline, CDR1 is SGHRS, CDR2 YFSETQ. The CDR3 region is CASSLVPGTNTGELFF. The CDR3, as DNA: TGCGCCAGCAGCTTGGTCCCGGGGACGAACACCGGGGAGCTGTTTTTT.

The CDR3 here is CASKPLSGRAHEQFF. DNA of the CDR3: TGTGCCAGTAAGCCTTTGAGCGGGAGGGCCCATGAGCAGTTCTTC. The chain recombines TRBV19 with TRBJ2-1; 10 bases are shared with TRBD2. The CDR3 is 15 amino acids. V trimming: 7 bases; J trimming: 8 bases; junction bases outside the gene matches: 11. Germline-derived CDR1 and CDR2 are LNHDA and SQIVND (reference sequence).

The chain carries TRBV5-1 and TRBJ2-5; no clear D gene. V was cut by 0 bases and J by 0 bases, with 6 bases left in between. The germline V gene has CDR1 SGHRS and CDR2 YFSETQ. This CDR3 region has 14 residues. The CDR3 protein is CASSLAYYQETQYF. CDR3 DNA: TGCGCCAGCAGCTTGGCATATTACCAAGAGACCCAGTACTTC.

The rearrangement joins TRBV2 to TRBJ2-3, with D maybe TRBD2 (6 bases). V lost 2 bases and J 0 bases, leaving 12 bases between the germline ends. This CDR3 spans 16 amino acids. The germline V gene encodes CDR1 SNHLY and CDR2 FYNNEI. The CDR3 DNA is TGTGCCAGCAGTGAATTTCGGGGGAGGAGCACAGATACGCAGTATTTT. This gives the protein CASSEFRGRSTDTQYF.

This chain joins TRBV2 and TRBJ2-7; D is ambiguous. The germline gives CDR1 SNHLY, CDR2 FYNNEI. The CDR3 contains 14 residues. Between the trimmed V and J ends, which lost 6 bases and 0 bases, there was a span of 12 bases. CDR3 in amino acids: CASRTGSGSYEQYF. In nucleotides, the CDR3 is TGTGCCAGCAGGACCGGGTCGGGCTCCTACGAGCAGTACTTC.

The chain is built from TRBV6-1 and TRBJ1-6; the D gene is possibly TRBD1 (6 bases). The CDR3 covers 15 residues. Germline V gene data show CDR1 as MNHNS and CDR2 as SASEGT. The germline V and J ends were trimmed by 1 base and 7 bases, with 11 bases remaining between them. Here the CDR3 DNA reads TGTGCCAGCAGTGAAGATGGGGGGCAAAATTCACCCCTCCACTTT. Its protein product is CASSEDGGQNSPLHF.

The count of this clone is one. The V gene is TRBV18, the J gene TRBJ2-1; 8 positions match TRBD2. The CDR3 is 15 amino acids. Germline CDR1 and CDR2: KGHSH and LQKENI. J lost 6 bases, V lost 0 bases, and 4 bases had no gene match. In DNA, the CDR3 is TGTGCCAGCTCACCACCCAGCGGGGGTCCCAATGAGCAGTTCTTC. It yields the protein CASSPPSGGPNEQFF.

This rearrangement joins TRBV7-3 to TRBJ1-1, with D possibly being TRBD1 (5 bases). The germline V and J ends were trimmed by 2 bases and 3 bases, with 10 bases remaining between them. Germline V gives CDR1 SGHTA, CDR2 FQGTGA. This CDR3 has 14 amino acids. The CDR3 nucleotides read TGTGCCAGCAGCTTAGGCGCGGGGGACACTGAAGCTTTCTTT. The encoded protein is CASSLGAGDTEAFF.

V gene TRBV10-3 combines with J gene TRBJ2-1; weak D call: TRBD1 (6 bases). The CDR3 is 16 amino acids. Trimming took 3 bases from V and 7 from J, leaving 19 bases between them. The V gene's germline CDR1 is ENHRY and CDR2 SYGVKD. The CDR3 sequence is CAISDPRGNQGNEQFF. As DNA, the CDR3 is TGTGCCATCAGTGACCCCAGGGGTAACCAAGGGAATGAGCAGTTCTTC.

V and J are TRBV29-1 and TRBJ2-4, with 9 nucleotides matching TRBD2. This CDR3 has 14 residues. The germline V gene encodes CDR1 SQVTM and CDR2 ANQGSEA. V lost 4 bases and J lost 8; bases outside the gene matches: 9. CDR3 sequence: CSVGGRARRDIQYF. CDR3 sequence (DNA): TGCAGCGTTGGCGGGAGGGCCCGTAGGGACATTCAGTACTTC.

The CDR3 DNA is TGCGCCAGCTCTCGACTAGCGGGGGTGTATCAAGAGACCCAGTACTTC. Its protein is CASSRLAGVYQETQYF. The rearrangement links TRBV10-2 to TRBJ2-5, with 12 bases aligning to TRBD2. Per the germline V gene, CDR1 is WSHSY and CDR2 is SAAADI. Losses at the gene ends were 8 bases for V and 2 bases for J; bases not matched to a gene: 9. The CDR3 has 16 amino acids.

The chain combines TRBV6-5 with TRBJ2-5; D assignment may be TRBD1 or TRBD2 (5 bases each). V lost 6 bases and J 9 bases, leaving 23 bases between the germline ends. This CDR3 region has 15 residues. CDR1 is MNHEY, CDR2 SVGAGI, per germline. CDR3 nucleotide sequence: TGTGCCAGCAGCCCAAACCGGGACGGTTGGTTGGCCCAGTACTTC. This gives the protein CASSPNRDGWLAQYF.

The V gene is TRBV6-5, the J gene TRBJ2-1; possibly TRBD2 for D (5 bases). This CDR3 has 15 amino acids. Germline CDR1 MNHEY, CDR2 SVGAGI. V was cut by 8 bases and J by 4 bases, with 18 bases left in between. The CDR3 nucleotides read TGTGCCAGCCGGGAAGGATCGAAAGAGTACAATGAGCAGTTCTTC. It translates to CASREGSKEYNEQFF.

The genes are TRBV7-2 and TRBJ1-2, with unresolved D. Trimming removed 1 base at V and 5 bases at J, with 14 bases between. Germline values: CDR1 SGHTA, CDR2 FQGNSA. This CDR3 is built from 15 residues. As DNA, the CDR3 is TGTGCCAGCAGCTTAGGTGGCTCAGCCTCTTATGGCTACACCTTC. This encodes CASSLGGSASYGYTF. The full variable domain, completed using reference TRBV7-2 and TRBJ1-2, is GAGVSQSPSNKVTEKGKDVELRCDPISGHTALYWYRQSLGQGLEFLIYFQGNSAPDKSGLPSDRFSAERTGGSVSTLTIQRTQQEDSAVYLCASSLGGSASYGYTFGSGTRLTVV.

This chain links TRBV11-3 with TRBJ2-3; a weak D match, TRBD1 (6 bases). V lost 5 bases and J 4 bases, leaving 13 bases between the germline ends. CDR3 length: 14 residues. From germline, CDR1 is SGHNT and CDR2 YENEEA. The CDR3 is CASSPRTDPDTQYF. The CDR3 DNA reads TGTGCCAGCAGCCCCAGGACAGATCCAGATACGCAGTATTTT. The full variable domain, with the rest looked up from reference TRBV11-3 and TRBJ2-3, is EAGVVQSPRYKIIEKKQPVAFWCNPISGHNTLYWYLQNLGQGPELLIRYENEEAVDDSQLPKDRFSAERLKGVDSTLKIQPAELGDSAVYLCASSPRTDPDTQYFGPGTRLTVL.